A selection of T cell receptor beta chains follows, all from one sample in a study of blood T cell repertoires in COVID-19. Some clones are missing from TCRdb's copy, which holds only in-frame ones; the method was immunoSEQ multiplex PCR. The sample contains about 400,000 clones, 86% of which appear only once. The sample taken for sequencing was peripheral blood. These receptors originate from a woman aged 60 to 75 with COVID-19, enrolled during active disease. Each CDR3 is given with its conserved first and last residue. D genes are given only for firm matches. The size field is filled for only some rows; it gives once, few, many or a size class.

d_call,j_call,clone_size,v_call,cdr3_nt,cdr3_aa
TRBD1,TRBJ1-6,.,TRBV5-1,TGCGCCAGCAGCCCCTTCGGACAGGGGAACTCACCCCTCCACTTT,CASSPFGQGNSPLHF
.,TRBJ2-1,.,TRBV9,TGTGCCAGCAGCCCCTGGGGAACAGGCGATGAACAGTTCTTC,CASSPWGTGDEQFF
TRBD1,TRBJ1-1,.,TRBV29-1,TGCAGCGTCGTAGACAGGGGGCGGAAGGCTGAAGCTTTCTTT,CSVVDRGRKAEAFF
TRBD1,TRBJ1-4,.,TRBV3-1/TRBV3-2,TGTGCCAGCAGCACCGGACAGGGCGGCGAAAAACTGTTTTTT,CASSTGQGGEKLFF
.,TRBJ2-2,.,TRBV5-1,TGCGCCAGCAGCCACCAAGGGGCCGGGAACACCGGGGAGCTGTTTTTT,CASSHQGAGNTGELFF
.,TRBJ2-1,few,TRBV5-1,TGCGCCAGCACCTCCCTTTGGGGGGAAGAAGATGAGCAGTTCTTC,CASTSLWGEEDEQFF
.,TRBJ2-7,.,TRBV13,TGTGCCAGCAGCTTGGGGGACATCTCCTACGAGCAGTACTTC,CASSLGDISYEQYF
.,TRBJ1-1,.,TRBV4-2,TGTGCCAGCAGCCAAGATAGGAGGGCGACCCTAGACACTGAAGCTTTCTTT,CASSQDRRATLDTEAFF
.,TRBJ2-5,.,TRBV6-5,TGTGCCAGCAAGGGGTGGCAAGAGACCCAGTACTTC,CASKGWQETQYF
.,TRBJ1-2,.,TRBV4-1,TGCGCCAGCAGCCAAGTGTCAGGGGACTATGGCTACACCTTC,CASSQVSGDYGYTF
.,TRBJ1-3,few,TRBV5-6,TGTGCCAGCAGCGCACCAGGTGGAGGAAACACCATATATTTT,CASSAPGGGNTIYF
.,TRBJ1-5,.,TRBV2,TGTGCCAGCAGTGCCGAAGCCAATCAGCCCCAGCATTTT,CASSAEANQPQHF
TRBD1,TRBJ1-4,.,TRBV7-2,TGTGCCAGCAGCTTAGCCGGGACAGGGGAAGAAAAACTGTTTTTT,CASSLAGTGEEKLFF
.,TRBJ1-1,.,TRBV28,TGTGCCAGCGGGAGTTTGAACACTGAAGCTTTCTTT,CASGSLNTEAFF
TRBD2,TRBJ2-1,.,TRBV3-1/TRBV3-2,TGTGCCAGCAGCCACTCTTCTAGCGGGGGAGAGAACAATGAGCAGTTCTTC,CASSHSSSGGENNEQFF
.,TRBJ2-7,.,TRBV9,TGTGCCAGCAGCAGATCGACAGGCCACTACGAGCAGTACTTC,CASSRSTGHYEQYF
TRBD1,TRBJ1-2,.,TRBV2,TGTGCCAGCAGGAGGACCGGGACAGATTATGGCTACACCTTC,CASRRTGTDYGYTF
.,TRBJ1-1,few,TRBV18,TGTGCCAGCTCACCACAGGGGATGAACACTGAAGCTTTCTTT,CASSPQGMNTEAFF
.,TRBJ1-1,.,TRBV10-3,TGTGCCATCAGTGAACCAGGGATGAACACTGAAGCTTTCTTT,CAISEPGMNTEAFF
.,TRBJ1-5,.,TRBV11-2,TGTGCCAGCAGCTTGTTCCAGGACTCCAATCAGCCCCAGCATTTT,CASSLFQDSNQPQHF
TRBD1,TRBJ2-7,.,TRBV12-5,TGTGCTAGTGGTTTGATTCGACAGGGATACGAGCAGTACTTC,CASGLIRQGYEQYF
.,TRBJ1-2,.,TRBV7-8,TGTGCCAGCAGCTTAGGGGCAGGGCTTGACTATGGCTACACCTTC,CASSLGAGLDYGYTF
TRBD1,TRBJ2-5,.,TRBV5-4,TGTGCCAGCAGTCTGACAGGGGGCGAAGAGACCCAGTACTTC,CASSLTGGEETQYF
TRBD1,TRBJ2-7,.,TRBV7-8,TGTGCCAGCAGCGCGGGACAGGCCCACGAGCAGTACTTC,CASSAGQAHEQYF
TRBD1,TRBJ2-7,.,TRBV5-3,TGTGCCAGAAGCTTGGTCGGACAGGGCGAGTACGAGCAGTACTTC,CARSLVGQGEYEQYF
.,TRBJ2-3,.,TRBV27,TGTGCCAGCAGGATCACTAGCACAGATACGCAGTATTTT,CASRITSTDTQYF
TRBD2,TRBJ2-1,.,TRBV6-4,TGTGCCAGCAGCACTAGCGGGGGGGCCGGAGGAGAGCAGTTCTTC,CASSTSGGAGGEQFF
TRBD1,TRBJ1-5,.,TRBV4-2,TGTGCCAGCAGCCAAGGGACAGGCCAAAATCAGCCCCAGCATTTT,CASSQGTGQNQPQHF
.,TRBJ1-5,.,TRBV6-1,TGTGCCAGCAGCCCGCTAAACAATCAGCCCCAGCATTTT,CASSPLNNQPQHF
TRBD1,TRBJ1-1,.,TRBV6-6,TGTGCCAGCAGTCCTGACAGGGGAAGGTCTGAAGCTTTCTTT,CASSPDRGRSEAFF
TRBD1,TRBJ2-7,.,TRBV4-3,TGCGCCAGCAGCTACGGACAGGGGTCTACCTACGAGCAGTACTTC,CASSYGQGSTYEQYF
.,TRBJ1-2,.,TRBV4-1,TGCGCCAGCAGCCAAGATCTAACAGGGAACTATGGCTACACCTTC,CASSQDLTGNYGYTF
TRBD2,TRBJ2-7,.,TRBV3-1/TRBV3-2,TGTGCCAGCAGCCAAGATCCGGGACTAGAATGGAGACAGTACTTC,CASSQDPGLEWRQYF
TRBD1,TRBJ1-2,.,TRBV10-1,TGCGCCAGCAGTGTATCACAGGGGAATGGCTACACCTTC,CASSVSQGNGYTF
.,TRBJ1-6,.,TRBV4-1,TGCGCCAGCAGCCAGCAGCGGTCCTCAACTCCCCTCCACTTT,CASSQQRSSTPLHF
TRBD2,TRBJ2-5,many,TRBV10-3,TGTGCCATCAGTGAGGCTAGCGGGGGTCCGGCGACCCAGTACTTC,CAISEASGGPATQYF
.,TRBJ2-7,.,TRBV29-1,TGCAGCGTTGCCCAACCGGAGGGCAGGGCCACCTACGAGCAGTACTTC,CSVAQPEGRATYEQYF
TRBD1,TRBJ1-2,.,TRBV29-1,TGCAGCGTTGAAAGGGGGCAAGGCTACACCTTC,CSVERGQGYTF
.,TRBJ1-5,.,TRBV6-5,TGTGCCAGCAGTTACGACTCGAATCAGCCCCAGCATTTT,CASSYDSNQPQHF
.,TRBJ2-1,.,TRBV3-1/TRBV3-2,TGTGCCAGCAGCCAAGACGGAGGATCTTACAATGAGCAGTTCTTC,CASSQDGGSYNEQFF
TRBD1,TRBJ1-1,.,TRBV23-1,TGCGCCAGCAGTCAACCGGGGACAGTCCGTCGTGCTTTCTTT,CASSQPGTVRRAFF
.,TRBJ1-1,.,TRBV4-1,TGCGCCAGCAGCCGAGAAATGGGGGACTCTACTCTGAACACTGAAGCTTTCTTT,CASSREMGDSTLNTEAFF
.,TRBJ1-1,.,TRBV19,TGTGCCAGTAGTAATCAGGGGTTGGGCACTGAAGCTTTCTTT,CASSNQGLGTEAFF
.,TRBJ2-1,.,TRBV20-1,TGCAGTGCTAGGGAGGACTCTGAGCAGTTCTTC,CSAREDSEQFF
TRBD1,TRBJ2-2,.,TRBV7-8,TGTGCCAGCAGCTATCCCAGGGGGCGAGCGGTCGGGGAGCTGTTTTTT,CASSYPRGRAVGELFF
TRBD1,TRBJ2-7,.,TRBV6-1,TGTGCCAGCAGTGAAAGAGGGGGGACAGGTGCCTACGAGCAGTACTTC,CASSERGGTGAYEQYF
.,TRBJ1-2,few,TRBV3-1/TRBV3-2,TGTGCCAGCAGCCGCGGAGCCCAGGGCATCTATGGCTACACCTTC,CASSRGAQGIYGYTF
.,TRBJ1-5,.,TRBV7-2,TGTGCCAGCAGCTTAGATTATAGCAATCAGCCCCAGCATTTT,CASSLDYSNQPQHF